These T cell receptor beta chains were read from a single sample in a study of cytomegalovirus exposure and HLA in healthy donors. Assay: immunoSEQ multiplex PCR; the TCRdb copy retains only in-frame clones and omits some. This table holds about 140,000 clones, roughly 80% found once. Source material: PBMCs. These receptors all stem from a young man in good health and CMV-seropositive. The CDR3 runs from the conserved cysteine through the conserved F or W. The D gene is left open where the match is weak. For some rows the clone size is stated as once, few or many, or as a class when expanded; others skip it.

j_gene | d_gene | abundance | v_gene | CDR3nt | CDR3aa
TRBJ1-1 | - | - | TRBV27 | TGTGCCAGCAGTTTAAGCCTCAACACTGAAGCTTTCTTT | CASSLSLNTEAFF
TRBJ1-2 | - | - | TRBV9 | TGTGCCAGCAGCGGACGGGACACCAGGGGCTACACCTTC | CASSGRDTRGYTF
TRBJ2-6 | - | - | TRBV19 | TGTGCCAGTAGTATCCGCGGAGGTTCTGGGGCCAACGTCCTGACTTTC | CASSIRGGSGANVLTF
TRBJ2-2 | TRBD2 | - | TRBV28 | TGTGCCAGCAGTTTCGGGACTAGGGACACCGGGGAGCTGTTTTTT | CASSFGTRDTGELFF
TRBJ1-1 | TRBD1 | few | TRBV27 | TGTGCCAGCAGACCGCTGGGACAGCCAGACACTGAAGCTTTCTTT | CASRPLGQPDTEAFF
TRBJ2-3 | - | - | TRBV15 | TGTGCCACCAGCAGAGATTCCGCAGCGGGTGGGGATACGCAGTATTTT | CATSRDSAAGGDTQYF
TRBJ2-3 | TRBD1 | - | TRBV5-1 | TGCGCCAGCAGCTTGGTACAGGGGGCTGGGGATACGCAGTATTTT | CASSLVQGAGDTQYF
TRBJ2-5 | TRBD1 | - | TRBV5-1 | TGCGCCACCCGACAGGGAACCCAAGAGACCCAGTACTTC | CATRQGTQETQYF
TRBJ1-2 | TRBD1 | - | TRBV2 | TGTGCCAGCAGGGAAACCTTGACAGGGGCTGGCTACACCTTC | CASRETLTGAGYTF
TRBJ2-7 | TRBD2 | - | TRBV5-1 | TGCGCCAGCAGCTTGGTTCCTAGCGGGGGCGAGCAGTACTTC | CASSLVPSGGEQYF
TRBJ2-1 | TRBD1 | - | TRBV7-8 | TGTGCCAGCAGCGCCGACAGGGGACCCGTAAATGAGCAGTTCTTC | CASSADRGPVNEQFF
TRBJ2-6 | - | - | TRBV7-9 | TGTTCCAGCAGCTTTGGGGGCCGCTCTGGGGCCAACGTCCTGACTTTC | CSSSFGGRSGANVLTF
TRBJ1-3 | - | - | TRBV28 | TGTGCCAGCAGCCCATGGGGGGGCGCTTCTGGAAACACCATATATTTT | CASSPWGGASGNTIYF
TRBJ2-3 | TRBD2 | - | TRBV30 | TGTGCCCGTAGCGGGAGGGCCGGGGATACGCAGTATTTT | CARSGRAGDTQYF
TRBJ1-2 | - | - | TRBV30 | TGTGCCTGGAGCCGACCCATGGACAGCGGCCTTTTGGGCTACACCTTC | CAWSRPMDSGLLGYTF
TRBJ2-7 | - | once | TRBV28 | TGTGCCAGCACTTTATTTCGGGGTCGCTACGAGCAGTACTTC | CASTLFRGRYEQYF
TRBJ2-1 | TRBD2 | - | TRBV5-1 | TGCCCCAGCAGGGTGCTAGCGGAGCCCTTGAATGAGCAGTTCTTC | CPSRVLAEPLNEQFF
TRBJ2-7 | TRBD1 | - | TRBV7-8 | TGTGCCAGCAGCTTAGCGTGGGGGACAGGGCCCTACGAGCAGTACTTC | CASSLAWGTGPYEQYF
TRBJ2-6 | - | - | TRBV6-4 | TGTGCCAGCAGTGATACGGGGGGGGCCAACGTCCTGACTTTC | CASSDTGGANVLTF
TRBJ2-7 | TRBD2 | few | TRBV5-4 | TGTGCCAGCAGCCAGAGTGGGGCGGGAGGTGGCTCCTACGAGCAGTACTTC | CASSQSGAGGGSYEQYF
TRBJ2-7 | TRBD2 | - | TRBV7-6 | TGTGCCAGCAGCGGCCGGGGGGGAAAGGTCGAGCAGTACTTC | CASSGRGGKVEQYF
TRBJ1-2 | - | - | TRBV19 | TGTGCCAGTAGTATCACAGGAAACTATGGCTACACCTTC | CASSITGNYGYTF
TRBJ2-1 | TRBD2 | - | TRBV18 | TGTGCCAGCTCACCCAGACTAGCGGACAATGAGCAGTTCTTC | CASSPRLADNEQFF
TRBJ2-7 | TRBD1 | - | TRBV5-1 | TGCGCCAGCAGCTACGAGACAGGGGGTAGGTCCGAGCAGTACTTC | CASSYETGGRSEQYF
TRBJ2-2 | - | - | TRBV5-1 | TGCGCCAGCAGCTTGGTCGGGGGGCTAGCTACCGGGGAGCTGTTTTTT | CASSLVGGLATGELFF
TRBJ2-7 | TRBD1 | - | TRBV6-5 | TGTGCCAGCAGTTATGGACAGGGTATGACCGAGCAGTACTTC | CASSYGQGMTEQYF
TRBJ2-7 | TRBD2 | few | TRBV28 | TGTGCCAGCAGTGGAAGCGGGAGGGCCAACGAGCAGTACTTC | CASSGSGRANEQYF
TRBJ2-1 | - | - | TRBV5-1 | TGCGCCAGCAGCTTGGTTAGGAGGGACAATGAGCAGTTCTTC | CASSLVRRDNEQFF
TRBJ1-2 | TRBD1 | few | TRBV5-6 | TGTGCCAGCAGCCCCCTCACAGGGGGGAAGAGATATGGCTACACCTTC | CASSPLTGGKRYGYTF
TRBJ1-2 | TRBD1 | few | TRBV5-4 | TGTGCCAGCAGCTTGAGACAGGGGAACTATGGCTACACCTTC | CASSLRQGNYGYTF
TRBJ1-4 | - | - | TRBV28 | TGTGCCATCCACGGGGGAGCTAATGAAAAACTGTTTTTT | CAIHGGANEKLFF
TRBJ2-1 | TRBD2 | - | TRBV4-1 | TGCGCCAGCAAGACCATAGCGGGAGATGAGCAGTTCTTC | CASKTIAGDEQFF
TRBJ2-2 | - | - | TRBV4-1 | TGCGCCAGCAGCCAAGATTCGCAGGGGAGAAGCGGGGAGCTGTTTTTT | CASSQDSQGRSGELFF
TRBJ2-2 | TRBD2 | - | TRBV2 | TGTGCCAGCAGGCCGGGGGGAGGGCCCCCAAGGACCGGGGAGCTGTTTTTT | CASRPGGGPPRTGELFF
TRBJ2-7 | TRBD2 | - | TRBV7-2 | TGTGCCAGCAGCCTTCCCTGGACTAGCGCCCCTATAGAGCAGTACTTC | CASSLPWTSAPIEQYF
TRBJ2-7 | TRBD2 | - | TRBV11-3 | TGTGCCAGCAAGGCCACTAGCGGCTCCTACGAGCAGTACTTC | CASKATSGSYEQYF
TRBJ2-3 | - | - | TRBV7-2 | TGTGCCAGCAGCCCGAGCGGTAGCGGCCTCCCGGGAGATACGCAGTATTTT | CASSPSGSGLPGDTQYF
TRBJ2-7 | - | - | TRBV28 | TGTGCCACCGAAGGGGCGGCGTACGAGCAGTACTTC | CATEGAAYEQYF
TRBJ1-2 | - | - | TRBV28 | TGTGCCAGCAGTTTACGGGGGAACTATGGCTACACCTTC | CASSLRGNYGYTF
TRBJ2-5 | - | once | TRBV7-3 | TGTGCCAGCAGCTTGGCCAGGGAAGAGACCCAGTACTTC | CASSLAREETQYF
TRBJ2-7 | TRBD2 | - | TRBV13 | TGTGCCAGCAGCTTAGGACTAGCGGGAGGGGAGCAGTACTTC | CASSLGLAGGEQYF
TRBJ2-1 | - | - | TRBV5-8 | TGTGCCAGCAGCTTGGCTGTTGAGCAGTTCTTC | CASSLAVEQFF
TRBJ1-4 | TRBD1 | - | TRBV4-1 | TGCGCCAGCAGCCTCCAGACAGGGAGGAATAGGAATGAAAAACTGTTTTTT | CASSLQTGRNRNEKLFF
TRBJ2-2 | TRBD2 | - | TRBV30 | TGTGCCTGGAGTAACCCGGGACTAGCGGGGGGGGAGCTGTTTTTT | CAWSNPGLAGGELFF
TRBJ2-5 | - | once | TRBV7-3 | TGTGCCAGCAGCCGGTGGTACCAAGAGACCCAGTACTTC | CASSRWYQETQYF
TRBJ2-1 | - | - | TRBV7-7 | TGTGCTAGCAGCCCCTACGGGGACTTCTACAATGAGCAGTTCTTC | CASSPYGDFYNEQFF
TRBJ2-1 | TRBD2 | - | TRBV5-6 | TGTGCCAGCACCCGTGGGCGGGGGTACAATGAGCAGTTCTTC | CASTRGRGYNEQFF
TRBJ2-3 | - | few | TRBV7-9 | TGTGCCAGCAGCTTAGAACTAATGGGAGATACGCAGTATTTT | CASSLELMGDTQYF
TRBJ1-6 | - | - | TRBV13 | TGTGCCAGCAGCTTATGGGGGCCGTATTCACCCCTCCACTTT | CASSLWGPYSPLHF